This entry lists 5 T cell receptor beta chains sequenced from one sample in a study of long-term antiretroviral therapy in people with HIV. The assay, immunoSEQ v3.0, was run at survey level. TCRdb's table, derived via immunoSEQ multiplex PCR, lists solely in-frame clones and lacks some. This sample has under 30,000 clones, with over 70% found just once. Sequenced material: unsorted PBMCs, taken 1.1 years before starting antiretroviral therapy. The receptors were gathered from a woman in her twenties or thirties with HIV.

The V gene is TRBV4-2, the J gene TRBJ2-7; D is perhaps TRBD1 (6 bases). This CDR3 has 13 amino acids. The germline CDR1 and CDR2 sequences are LGHNA and YNFKEQ. Trimming removed 4 bases from V and 3 bases from J, with 10 bases in between. CDR3 sequence reads: CASSRDTDYEQYF. Here the CDR3 DNA reads TGTGCCAGCAGCCGGGACACCGACTACGAGCAGTACTTC.

This sequence joins TRBV5-3 and TRBJ2-1; D perhaps matches TRBD1 (6 bases). TRBV5-3 is an open reading frame whose function is uncertain. The CDR3 totals 15 residues. The V gene lost 4 bases and the J gene lost 4 bases, with 15 bases spanning the gap. DNA for the CDR3: TGTGCCAGAAGCCCACAGGGACGGGCTTACAATGAGCAGTTCTTC. Its translation is CARSPQGRAYNEQFF.

The chain links TRBV30 to TRBJ2-2; D is unresolved. V shed 2 bases and J shed 4 bases, with 8 bases lying between them. This CDR3 region has 13 residues. The germline CDR1 and CDR2 sequences are GTSNPN and SVGIG (reference sequence). The CDR3 reads CAWSKASTGELFF. The CDR3 bases are TGTGCCTGGAGTAAAGCTTCCACCGGGGAGCTGTTTTTT.

The chain is built from TRBV7-9 and TRBJ1-1; no clear D gene. With 5 bases removed from V and 2 bases from J, the gap between germline ends came to 9 bases. CDR3 size: 13 residues. The germline V gene has CDR1 SEHNR and CDR2 FQNEAQ (reference sequence). The CDR3 DNA sequence: TGTGCCAGCAGCACGGGTTTTAACACTGAAGCTTTCTTT. Residues: CASSTGFNTEAFF. Looking up the rest from reference TRBV7-9 and TRBJ1-1 gives the full variable domain: DTGVSQNPRHKITKRGQNVTFRCDPISEHNRLYWYRQTLGQGPEFLTYFQNEAQLEKSRLLSDRFSAERPKGSFSTLEIQRTEQGDSAMYLCASSTGFNTEAFFGQGTRLTVV.

The V call is TRBV6-1, the J call TRBJ2-2; no reliable D call. V lost 5 bases and J 1 base, leaving 8 bases between the germline ends. CDR3 length: 14 residues. Germline lookup yields CDR1 MNHNS and CDR2 SASEGT. CDR3 DNA sequence: TGTGCCAGCAGTTTAGCAGGGAACACCGGGGAGCTGTTTTTT. Residues: CASSLAGNTGELFF.